One sample yielded the 21 T cell receptor beta chains listed below, sequenced in a study of cytomegalovirus exposure and HLA in healthy donors (dated by TCRdb to about 2017). The library relied on the immunoSEQ multiplex PCR assay. A mixture of 60 forward primers for TCR Vbeta segments and 13 reverse primers for TCR Jbeta segments was used in the multiplex PCR. TCRdb's version of the immuneACCESS table is confined to in-frame rearrangements and falls short of the full clone set. An unresolved V gene accounts for under half of the shortfall where checked; the remainder is of unknown origin. Within this sample are some 140,000 clones, with approximately 79% of them counted one time only. Together, the top ten hold 8.8% of the sample. The sequenced sample consisted of PBMCs. The receptors come from a woman aged 45-59 years in good health and CMV-seropositive.

In its sample, this clone was seen a few times. The V gene is TRBV30, the J gene TRBJ1-1, with 10 positions matching TRBD1. From germline, CDR1 is GTSNPN and CDR2 SVGIG (reference sequence). CDR3 length equals 13 residues. V lost 0 bases to trimming and J lost 6 bases; unmatched junction nucleotides: 1. In nucleotides, the CDR3 is TGTGCCTGGAGTGTAGGGACAGGGGCTGAAGCTTTCTTT. It encodes CAWSVGTGAEAFF.

V usage is TRBV27 and J usage is TRBJ2-7; a weak D match, TRBD2 (6 bases). The CDR3 extends over 14 amino acids. CDR1 and CDR2 from the germline V gene are MNHEY and SMNVEV (reference sequence). V was clipped by 5 bases and J by 2 bases, with 13 bases between them. The CDR3, as DNA: TGTGCCAGCAGTGGGGGGTTAGGGGCCTACGAGCAGTACTTC. Translation gives CASSGGLGAYEQYF.

V is TRBV9 and J is TRBJ1-6; D ambiguous. The CDR3 has 17 amino acids. Per the germline V gene, CDR1 is SGDLS and CDR2 is YYNGEE. Deletions cut 0 bases from V and 4 bases from J, with 14 bases between. CDR3 nucleotides: TGTGCCAGCAGCGTAGAGGCCAGGACGGGGTATAATTCACCCCTCCACTTT. Its protein is CASSVEARTGYNSPLHF.

The chain uses TRBV7-9 and TRBJ2-4, with D possibly matching TRBD1 (6 bases). V gave up 5 bases and J gave up 1 base, with 9 bases separating them. Germline lookup yields CDR1 SEHNR and CDR2 FQNEAQ (reference sequence). The CDR3 spans 14 residues. The DNA of the CDR3 is TGTGCCAGCAGCCCCGGACAGGCCAAAAACATTCAGTACTTC. Its protein product is CASSPGQAKNIQYF.

V is TRBV7-3 and J is TRBJ2-1; perhaps TRBD2 as D (6 bases). The length of the CDR3 is 15 residues. The V end lost 0 bases, the J end lost 4 bases, and 10 bases lay between the germline ends. Germline V lookup: CDR1 SGHTA, CDR2 FQGTGA. The DNA for the CDR3 is TGTGCCAGCAGCTTAACGGGGGGTATATACAATGAGCAGTTCTTC. Protein product: CASSLTGGIYNEQFF. Using reference TRBV7-3 and TRBJ2-1 for the parts outside the CDR3, the full variable domain is GAGVSQTPSNKVTEKGKYVELRCDPISGHTALYWYRQSLGQGPEFLIYFQGTGAADDSGLPNDRFFAVRPEGSVSTLKIQRTERGDSAVYLCASSLTGGIYNEQFFGPGTRLTVL.

The V call is TRBV30, the J call TRBJ2-5; the D gene is possibly TRBD2 (6 bases). This CDR3 has 15 amino acids. V gave up 0 bases and J gave up 7 bases, with 18 bases separating them. Per the germline V gene, CDR1 is GTSNPN and CDR2 is SVGIG (reference sequence). The CDR3 protein is CAWSVRPSVNGTQYF. The DNA of the CDR3 is TGTGCCTGGAGTGTGCGCCCTAGCGTAAACGGGACCCAGTACTTC.

This chain links TRBV27 with TRBJ1-2; 11 nucleotides align to TRBD1. Germline V lookup: CDR1 MNHEY, CDR2 SMNVEV (reference sequence). With 0 bases clipped from V and 8 bases from J, the junction kept 8 bases outside the gene matches. CDR3 length: 16 amino acids. Written as DNA, the CDR3 is TGTGCCAGCAGTTTATCGTCCGGACAGGGGGCGCCGGGCTACACCTTC. The encoded protein is CASSLSSGQGAPGYTF.

On this clone: One end of the junction fails to match germline, which may point to a read error. The chain has TRBV6-1 and TRBJ1-2; D gene unclear. There are 14 residues in the CDR3. CDR1 is MNHNS and CDR2 is SASEGT in the germline V gene. CDR3 bases: TGTGCCAGCAGAGAAGCCCAGGTCGGCTATGGCTACACCTTC. Amino acid sequence: CASREAQVGYGYTF.

This chain links TRBV6-1 with TRBJ2-3; a weak D match, TRBD2 (6 bases). This CDR3 is 12 amino acids long. V was cut by 10 bases and J by 2 bases, with 10 bases left in between. The V gene's germline CDR1 is MNHNS and CDR2 SASEGT. The CDR3 protein is CATVDYTDTQYF. DNA for the CDR3: TGTGCCACCGTGGACTACACAGATACGCAGTATTTT.

The chain is built from TRBV6-5 and TRBJ1-5; 7 nucleotides agree with TRBD1. Germline V gives CDR1 MNHEY, CDR2 SVGAGI. Unmatched junction bases numbered 6, after V lost 2 bases and J lost 11 bases. The CDR3 sequence is 13 residues long. The CDR3 DNA follows: TGTGCCAGCAGTTACACTATACAGGGGTCCCAGCATTTT. Encoded protein: CASSYTIQGSQHF.

This chain connects TRBV5-1 to TRBJ2-4; 7 positions match TRBD1. The length of the CDR3 is 15 residues. Germline lookup yields CDR1 SGHRS and CDR2 YFSETQ. After removal of 4 bases from V and 0 bases from J, the junction contained 4 bases not matched to a gene. CDR3 in DNA: TGCGCCAGCAGCCTCGGGACAGTAGCCAAAAACATTCAGTACTTC. It is translated as CASSLGTVAKNIQYF.

This chain connects TRBV18 to TRBJ2-7; TRBD1 matches at 10 bases. Per the germline V gene, CDR1 is KGHSH and CDR2 is LQKENI. V was clipped by 5 bases and J by 5 bases; unmatched bases: 6. This CDR3 comprises 14 residues. CDR3 in DNA: TGTGCCAGCTCAGCCGGGACAGGGGTCGACGAGCAGTACTTC. This sequence encodes CASSAGTGVDEQYF.

The rearrangement links TRBV2 to TRBJ2-7, with 8 positions matching TRBD2. The CDR3 contains 16 residues. Germline trimming cut 4 bases from V and 0 bases from J; bases unmatched to any gene: 8. CDR1 is SNHLY, CDR2 FYNNEI, per germline. The CDR3 bases are TGTGCCAGCAGTGGGTTTACTAGCGGCGACTCCTACGAGCAGTACTTC. It translates to CASSGFTSGDSYEQYF.

J is TRBJ2-5 and V is TRBV9, with 7 bases aligning to TRBD2. CDR3 length: 14 amino acids. Germline V gene lookup returns CDR1 SGDLS and CDR2 YYNGEE. With V trimmed by 2 bases and J by 0 bases, 1 base remained unmatched. The DNA of the CDR3 is TGTGCCAGCAGCGTTACTAGCGACCAAGAGACCCAGTACTTC. Translated, it gives CASSVTSDQETQYF.

Written as DNA, the CDR3 is TGTGCCAGCAGAACCCCCGGGACAGGGGGCCTTGAGCAGTTCTTC. This translates into CASRTPGTGGLEQFF. The V and J genes are TRBV28 and TRBJ2-1; the match to TRBD1 covers 12 bases. This CDR3 has 15 residues. Germline-derived CDR1 and CDR2 are MDHEN and SYDVKM. Trimming at V came to 6 bases and at J to 9 bases, leaving 9 bases not matched to a gene.

The J gene is TRBJ1-1, the V gene TRBV6-1, with 7 bases identical to TRBD1. J gave up 1 base and V 6 bases, and 5 bases lay outside the gene matches. This CDR3 has 14 amino acids. Germline V gene data show CDR1 as MNHNS and CDR2 as SASEGT. This CDR3 reads CASRQGQQNTEAFF. In nucleotides, the CDR3 is TGTGCCAGCAGACAGGGACAGCAGAACACTGAAGCTTTCTTT.

The gene calls are TRBV6-1 and TRBJ1-1; 7 nucleotides align to TRBD1. This CDR3 comprises 14 residues. Germline CDR1 reads MNHNS; CDR2 reads SASEGT. Trimming cost V 2 bases and J 7 bases; bases outside gene matches: 7. Written as DNA, the CDR3 is TGTGCCAGCAGTGAACGAAAGGGACAGAGTGAAGCTTTCTTT. Translation: CASSERKGQSEAFF.

V gene TRBV5-4 combines with J gene TRBJ2-1; D might be TRBD2 (5 bases). CDR3 length: 13 residues. The ends were cut back, 0 bases at V and 5 bases at J, with 6 bases in the middle. Per germline, CDR1 SGHNT and CDR2 YYREEE (reference sequence). DNA for the CDR3: TGTGCCAGCAGCTTGGCACTAGACAATGAGCAGTTCTTC. Translating it yields CASSLALDNEQFF.

V usage is TRBV9 and J usage is TRBJ1-3; the match to TRBD1 covers 7 bases. The CDR3 consists of 14 residues. Germline CDR1 reads SGDLS; CDR2 reads YYNGEE. The V segment lost 5 bases and the J segment 4 bases; nucleotides outside the gene matches: 6. Here the CDR3 reads CASSFGTAGNTIYF. CDR3 coding DNA: TGTGCCAGCAGTTTTGGGACAGCAGGAAACACCATATATTTT.

The chain has TRBV19 and TRBJ2-3, with TRBD2 identical over 9 bases. In germline, CDR1 is LNHDA, CDR2 SQIVND (reference sequence). The CDR3 extends over 14 amino acids. The trim removed 8 bases at V and 0 bases at J, leaving 3 bases unmatched. CDR3 loop: CASSRGGSTDTQYF. The CDR3, as DNA: TGTGCCAGTTCGCGGGGGGGGAGCACAGATACGCAGTATTTT.

This clone was counted once. Here the CDR3 reads CASSPETGVGNTIYF. In DNA, the CDR3 is TGTGCCAGCTCACCTGAAACAGGGGTTGGAAACACCATATATTTT. The chain carries TRBV18 and TRBJ1-3; 7 bases are shared with TRBD1. The CDR3 spans 15 residues. V shed 3 bases, J shed 3 bases, and the junction held 5 bases outside the gene matches. Germline CDR1 reads KGHSH; CDR2 reads LQKENI.